These 13 T cell receptor beta chains originate from one sample sequenced in a study of Ad26.COV2.S vaccination and SARS-CoV-2 variants. The data were produced by immunoSEQ multiplex PCR, yet TCRdb's version contains in-frame clones alone and is incomplete. The data contain about 350,000 clones, approximately 90% of them seen just once; the ten biggest clones take up 3% to 5%. The sequenced sample was peripheral blood, obtained after recovery from COVID-19. These receptors were obtained from a human donor who had recovered from COVID-19.

V gene TRBV7-2 combines with J gene TRBJ1-2, with D possibly TRBD1 on 5 matching bases. The V gene lost 5 bases and the J gene lost 6 bases, with 13 bases spanning the gap. The length of the CDR3 is 13 residues. Germline V CDR1 and CDR2: SGHTA, FQGNSA. DNA of the CDR3: TGTGCCAGCAGCCCGGGGCCACTGGATGGCTACACCTTC. Its translation: CASSPGPLDGYTF. Using reference TRBV7-2 and TRBJ1-2 for the parts outside the CDR3, the full variable domain is GAGVSQSPSNKVTEKGKDVELRCDPISGHTALYWYRQSLGQGLEFLIYFQGNSAPDKSGLPSDRFSAERTGGSVSTLTIQRTQQEDSAVYLCASSPGPLDGYTFGSGTRLTVV.

This clone was picked up one time. This chain connects TRBV5-1 to TRBJ2-7; the D gene is possibly TRBD1 (6 bases). The CDR3 consists of 17 residues. The germline V and J ends were trimmed by 0 bases and 2 bases, with 18 bases remaining between them. CDR1 is SGHRS and CDR2 is YFSETQ in the germline V gene. The CDR3, as DNA: TGCGCCAGCAGCTTGGCCCCGTACAAGACAGGCGCCTACGAGCAGTACTTC. Amino acid sequence: CASSLAPYKTGAYEQYF.

This sequence joins TRBV10-2 and TRBJ1-1, with 11 nucleotides matching TRBD1. Germline trimming cut 5 bases from V and 1 base from J; bases unmatched to any gene: 3. Per the germline V gene, CDR1 is WSHSY and CDR2 is SAAADI. CDR3 length: 15 amino acids. The CDR3, as DNA: TGCGCCAGCAGTCGGGGACAGGGGGGGAACACTGAAGCTTTCTTT. It is translated as CASSRGQGGNTEAFF.

The chain combines TRBV10-3 with TRBJ2-7, with a weak D call TRBD1 (6 bases). The V end lost 6 bases, the J end lost 1 base, and 10 bases lay between the germline ends. This CDR3 is built from 13 residues. The germline gives CDR1 ENHRY, CDR2 SYGVKD. This CDR3 is CAIRFTGSYEQYF. In DNA, the CDR3 is TGTGCCATCAGGTTCACAGGGTCCTACGAGCAGTACTTC.

This chain links TRBV3-1 (or the pseudogene TRBV3-2) with TRBJ1-4; D might be TRBD1 (5 bases). Germline CDR1 reads LGHDT; CDR2 reads YNNKEL (reference sequence). V shed 1 base and J shed 0 bases, with 12 bases lying between them. The CDR3 length is 17 residues. The CDR3 DNA reads as TGTGCCAGCAGCCAAGGAGGGGAGATTGCAACTAATGAAAAACTGTTTTTT. It is translated as CASSQGGEIATNEKLFF.

The rearrangement joins TRBV18 to TRBJ2-4; D might be TRBD2 (7 bases). The CDR3 is 17 amino acids. V was clipped by 2 bases and J by 8 bases, with 22 bases between them. In germline, CDR1 is KGHSH, CDR2 LQKENI. In DNA, the CDR3 is TGTGCCAGCTCACCAGGACTAGGGGGAGACGGTCCCCACATTCAGTACTTC. This codes for CASSPGLGGDGPHIQYF.

This clone has a single count. This chain joins TRBV6-5 and TRBJ2-7; D remains ambiguous. Deletions cut 7 bases from V and 1 base from J, with 8 bases between. Germline-derived CDR1 and CDR2 are MNHEY and SVGAGI. The length of the CDR3 is 12 residues. The CDR3 is CASTPTSYEQYF. The DNA of the CDR3 is TGTGCCAGCACCCCGACATCCTACGAGCAGTACTTC.

This rearrangement joins TRBV6-5 to TRBJ1-2, with no clear D. Germline loops: CDR1 MNHEY, CDR2 SVGAGI. The CDR3 sequence is 13 residues long. V lost 0 bases and J 4 bases, leaving 6 bases between the germline ends. CDR3 region: CASSYSTFYGYTF. CDR3 in DNA: TGTGCCAGCAGTTACTCGACCTTCTATGGCTACACCTTC.

In DNA, the CDR3 is TGTGCCAGCAGCTCCGCCGGGACAGGGGGCAATGAGCAGTTCTTC. Encoded protein: CASSSAGTGGNEQFF. The chain has TRBV7-3 and TRBJ2-1, with 11 bases that match TRBD1. J lost 6 bases, V lost 4 bases, and 5 bases had no gene match. The CDR3 is made up of 15 amino acids. Per the germline V gene, CDR1 is SGHTA and CDR2 is FQGTGA.

V and J are TRBV28 and TRBJ1-4; TRBD1 matches 8 bases. The CDR3 totals 16 residues. Germline CDR1 MDHEN, CDR2 SYDVKM. V shed 4 bases, J shed 0 bases, and the junction held 4 bases outside the gene matches. CDR3 region: CASSSPQGATNEKLFF. The CDR3 DNA reads TGTGCCAGCAGTTCACCACAGGGGGCAACTAATGAAAAACTGTTTTTT.

The genes are TRBV12-5 and TRBJ1-1; 8 bases agree with TRBD1. The CDR3 is 15 amino acids. The V gene's germline CDR1 is LGHNT and CDR2 FRNRAP. With 1 base clipped from V and 5 bases from J, the junction kept 6 bases outside the gene matches. DNA of the CDR3: TGTGCTAGTGGTTTGGGACAGGGGTGGGCTACTGAAGCTTTCTTT. Translated, it gives CASGLGQGWATEAFF.

The chain couples TRBV19 to TRBJ1-5; TRBD1 is a possible D gene (6 bases). The germline gives CDR1 LNHDA, CDR2 SQIVND (reference sequence). The V end lost 8 bases, the J end lost 6 bases, and 11 bases lay between the germline ends. The CDR3 consists of 12 residues. The CDR3 DNA is TGTGCCAGTGGGGGGCTTAGTCAGCCCCAGCATTTT. Protein product: CASGGLSQPQHF.

V gene TRBV6-5 combines with J gene TRBJ1-4; the D is unclear. CDR1 is MNHEY and CDR2 is SVGAGI in the germline V gene. V shed 8 bases and J shed 0 bases, with 10 bases lying between them. The CDR3 sequence is 14 residues long. For the CDR3, the DNA is TGTGCCAGCTCCAACAGAGCAACTAATGAAAAACTGTTTTTT. The encoded protein is CASSNRATNEKLFF.